The TCR beta chain under discussion was sequenced for a study of response to subunit inactivated influenza vaccine. Notes on the study in general: A suggestion made by the authors is that each seasonal influenza vaccination recruits few new T cells.

TCRdb redid the calling of the RT-PCR reads with MiXCR, one entry per CDR3 protein. This sample yields 300,000 to 350,000 distinct CDR3 sequences, of which roughly 22% are seen a single time; about a tenth belongs to the top ten. This clonotype has only a few counts. The antigen remains undetermined. The receptor's source is a man between 50 and 69 years old who received an inactivated influenza vaccine. The sequencing here drew on PBMCs from blood, taken less than 22 months after vaccination.

This CDR3 is CAIGDRANYGYTF. Written as DNA, the CDR3 is TGTGCCATAGGGGACAGGGCTAACTATGGCTACACCTTC. The chain links TRBV10-3 to TRBJ1-2, with 9 bases matching TRBD1. Losses at the gene ends were 9 bases for V and 0 bases for J; bases not matched to a gene: 2. CDR1 ENHRY and CDR2 SYGVKD come from the germline V gene. The CDR3 has 13 residues.